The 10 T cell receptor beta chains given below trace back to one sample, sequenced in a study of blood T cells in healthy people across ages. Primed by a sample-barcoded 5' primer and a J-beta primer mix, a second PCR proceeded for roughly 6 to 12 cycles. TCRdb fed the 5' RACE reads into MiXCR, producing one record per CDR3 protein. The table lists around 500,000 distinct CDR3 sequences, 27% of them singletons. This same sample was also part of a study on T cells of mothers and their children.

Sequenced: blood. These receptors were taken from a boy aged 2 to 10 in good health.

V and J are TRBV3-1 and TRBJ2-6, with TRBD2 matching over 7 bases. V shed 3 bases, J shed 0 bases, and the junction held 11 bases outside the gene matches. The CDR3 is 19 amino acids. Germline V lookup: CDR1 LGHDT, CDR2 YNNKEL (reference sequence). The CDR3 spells CASSHLAARRGSGANVLTF. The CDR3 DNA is TGTGCCAGCAGCCACCTAGCGGCGCGCCGGGGCTCTGGGGCCAACGTCCTGACTTTC.

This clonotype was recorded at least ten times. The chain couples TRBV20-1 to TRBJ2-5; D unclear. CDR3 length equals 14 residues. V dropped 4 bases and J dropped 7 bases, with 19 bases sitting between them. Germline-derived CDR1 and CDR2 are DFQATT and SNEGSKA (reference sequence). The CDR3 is CSATSPRVVGTQYF. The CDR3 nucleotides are TGCAGTGCTACTTCCCCTAGGGTTGTTGGGACCCAGTACTTC.

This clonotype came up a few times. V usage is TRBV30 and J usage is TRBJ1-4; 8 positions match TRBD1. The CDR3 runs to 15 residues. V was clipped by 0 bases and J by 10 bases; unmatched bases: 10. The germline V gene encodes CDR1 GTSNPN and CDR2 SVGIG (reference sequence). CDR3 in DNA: TGTGCCTGGAGTGTCCCCGGGACAGGAGAAGTAAAACTGTTTTTT. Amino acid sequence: CAWSVPGTGEVKLFF. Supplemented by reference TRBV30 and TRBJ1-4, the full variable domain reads SQTIHQWPATLVQPVGSPLSLECTVEGTSNPNLYWYRQAAGRGLQLLFYSVGIGQISSEVPQNLSASRPQDRQFILSSKKLLLSDSGFYLCAWSVPGTGEVKLFFGSGTQLSVL.

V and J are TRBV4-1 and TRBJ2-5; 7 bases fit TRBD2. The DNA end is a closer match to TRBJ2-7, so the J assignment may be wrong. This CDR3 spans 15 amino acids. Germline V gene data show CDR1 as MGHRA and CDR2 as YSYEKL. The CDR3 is CASSQGVAGADEQYF. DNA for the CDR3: TGCGCCAGCAGCCAAGGAGTGGCGGGAGCAGACGAGCAGTACTTC.

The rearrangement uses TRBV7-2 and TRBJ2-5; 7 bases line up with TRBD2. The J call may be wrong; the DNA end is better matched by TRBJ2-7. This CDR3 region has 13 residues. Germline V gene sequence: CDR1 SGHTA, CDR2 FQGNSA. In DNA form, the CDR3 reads TGTGCCAGCAGCTCTGGGGGGGGTGGCGAGCAGTACTTC. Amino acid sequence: CASSSGGGGEQYF.

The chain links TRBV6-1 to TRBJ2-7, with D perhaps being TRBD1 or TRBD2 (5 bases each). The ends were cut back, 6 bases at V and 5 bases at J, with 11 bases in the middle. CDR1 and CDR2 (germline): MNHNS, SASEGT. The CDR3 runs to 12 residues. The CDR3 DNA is TGTGCCAGCAGGGGACGGCAGAACGAGCAGTACTTC. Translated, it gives CASRGRQNEQYF.

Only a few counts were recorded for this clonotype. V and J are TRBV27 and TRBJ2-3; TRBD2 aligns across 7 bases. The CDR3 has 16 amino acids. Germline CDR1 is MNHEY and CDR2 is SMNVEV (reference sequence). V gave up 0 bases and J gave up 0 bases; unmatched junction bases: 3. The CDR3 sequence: CASSLSPAGSTDTQYF. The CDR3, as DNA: TGTGCCAGCAGTTTATCCCCAGCGGGGAGCACAGATACGCAGTATTTT.

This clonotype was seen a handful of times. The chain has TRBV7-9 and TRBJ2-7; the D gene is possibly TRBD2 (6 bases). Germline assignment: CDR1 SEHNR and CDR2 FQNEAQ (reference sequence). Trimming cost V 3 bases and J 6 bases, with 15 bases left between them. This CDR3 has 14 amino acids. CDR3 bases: TGTGCCAGCAGCTTTACGCCAGGGAGGTCCGAGCAGTACTTC. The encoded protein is CASSFTPGRSEQYF.

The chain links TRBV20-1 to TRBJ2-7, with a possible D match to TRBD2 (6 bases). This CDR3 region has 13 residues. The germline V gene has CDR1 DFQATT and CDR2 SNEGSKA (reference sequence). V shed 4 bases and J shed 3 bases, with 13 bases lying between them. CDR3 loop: CSAKGGLFYEQYF. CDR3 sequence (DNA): TGCAGTGCTAAAGGCGGACTATTCTACGAGCAGTACTTC.

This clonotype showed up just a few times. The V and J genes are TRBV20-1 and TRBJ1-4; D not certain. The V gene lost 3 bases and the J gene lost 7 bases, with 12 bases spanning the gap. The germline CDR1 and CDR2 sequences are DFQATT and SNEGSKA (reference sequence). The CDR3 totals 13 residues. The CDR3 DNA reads TGCAGTGCTAGGAGAACCACGGGTGAAAAACTGTTTTTT. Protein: CSARRTTGEKLFF.